This entry describes one T cell receptor (beta chain). The authors spiked synthetic TCR analog templates into each PCR. Using immunoSEQ multiplex PCR, the repertoire was profiled, and TCRdb retains in-frame clones only, with some absent. The table lists 48,000 or so clones, about 82% of them singletons. This sample was included in a study of PD-L1 blockade in urothelial cancer. The time point: peripheral blood 6 weeks after treatment start. The specimen was PBMCs, collected around atezolizumab (anti-PD-L1) treatment. The TCR originated in a man between 65 and 79 years old with urothelial cancer.

This chain's CDR3 is CASRLQGRDSPLHF. The CDR3 coding sequence is TGTGCCAGTAGACTACAGGGTCGGGATTCACCCCTCCACTTT. The genes are TRBV19 and TRBJ1-6, with D perhaps matching TRBD1 (6 bases). V lost 6 bases and J 8 bases, leaving 14 bases between the germline ends. This CDR3 is built from 14 residues. The germline V gene has CDR1 LNHDA and CDR2 SQIVND (reference sequence).